This is a list of T cell receptor beta chains from one sample in a study of blood T cell repertoires in COVID-19. Clones were sequenced by immunoSEQ multiplex PCR, and TCRdb holds only the in-frame ones, with some missing. The top ten hold roughly 0.25% of the sample, which has about 670,000 clones, 85% to 90% seen once. The sequencing input was peripheral blood. The receptors stem from a woman aged 18 to 35 with acute or convalescent COVID-19. Both conserved end residues are part of each CDR3. Each record gives: clone size, D gene, V gene, J gene, CDR3 DNA, CDR3 protein. The D gene is left open where the match is weak. Size tells how often a clone was seen (once, few, many) or the class of an expanded clone, and some rows leave it out.

size: NA
D: TRBD1
V: TRBV29-1
J: TRBJ2-1
DNA: TGCAGCGGAAACAGGGGTCGCTCGAATGAGCAGTTCTTC
CDR3: CSGNRGRSNEQFF

size: NA
D: NA
V: TRBV25-1
J: TRBJ1-2
DNA: TGTGCCAGCAGTGAATGGGGAGACATAGGAGGCTACACCTTC
CDR3: CASSEWGDIGGYTF

size: NA
D: NA
V: TRBV7-2
J: TRBJ2-3
DNA: TGTGCCAGCAGCTTAGGGCGGGGCACAGATACGCAGTATTTT
CDR3: CASSLGRGTDTQYF

size: NA
D: TRBD1
V: TRBV11-2
J: TRBJ2-7
DNA: TGTGCCAGCAGCTCCTTATTTAGGGACAGGGGTAGGTCTTTCTACGAGCAGTACTTC
CDR3: CASSSLFRDRGRSFYEQYF

size: NA
D: TRBD1
V: TRBV30
J: TRBJ1-5
DNA: TGTGCCTGGAGACCTAAAGGGGGCTTGGGCCAGCCCCAGCATTTT
CDR3: CAWRPKGGLGQPQHF

size: NA
D: NA
V: TRBV6-1
J: TRBJ2-1
DNA: TGTGCCAGCAGTGCCAACGACTGGAGCTCCTACAATGAGCAGTTCTTC
CDR3: CASSANDWSSYNEQFF

size: NA
D: TRBD1
V: TRBV7-9
J: TRBJ2-2
DNA: TGTGCCAGCAGCTCCCAGGGGGTTGGCACCGGGGAGCTGTTTTTT
CDR3: CASSSQGVGTGELFF

size: NA
D: NA
V: TRBV21-1
J: TRBJ1-5
DNA: TGTGCCAGCAGCAAAGCTTGGGACTCGAATCGGAATCAGCCCCAGCATTTT
CDR3: CASSKAWDSNRNQPQHF

size: NA
D: TRBD1
V: TRBV6-5
J: TRBJ1-6
DNA: TGTGCCAGCTGGACAGGGTTAATTTATAATTCACCCCTCCACTTT
CDR3: CASWTGLIYNSPLHF

size: NA
D: NA
V: TRBV9
J: TRBJ1-1
DNA: TGTGCCAGCAGCGTAACCACAGCAGCCGACACTGAAGCTTTCTTT
CDR3: CASSVTTAADTEAFF

size: few
D: NA
V: TRBV30
J: TRBJ1-1
DNA: TGTGCCTGGAGTAGGACTGGGCCGTCTCCCACTGAAGCTTTCTTT
CDR3: CAWSRTGPSPTEAFF

size: NA
D: NA
V: TRBV19
J: TRBJ2-3
DNA: TGTGCCAGTAGTAGCGGGGAGGCAGATACGCAGTATTTT
CDR3: CASSSGEADTQYF

size: NA
D: TRBD2
V: TRBV29-1
J: TRBJ2-3
DNA: TGCAGCGCGAAAGCGGGACTACCCGGCACAGATACGCAGTATTTT
CDR3: CSAKAGLPGTDTQYF

size: once
D: NA
V: TRBV15
J: TRBJ2-2
DNA: TGTGCCACCAGCAGAGGTAGATTCGTTCAGGGGCCCACCGGGGAGCTGTTTTTT
CDR3: CATSRGRFVQGPTGELFF

size: NA
D: TRBD1
V: TRBV5-1
J: TRBJ2-2
DNA: TGCGCCAGCAGCCCGGGACAGACCACCGGGGAGCTGTTTTTT
CDR3: CASSPGQTTGELFF

size: NA
D: NA
V: TRBV6-6
J: TRBJ1-1
DNA: TGTGCCAGCAGTTACTCGAGGCGGCAGGGGTACACTGAAGCTTTCTTT
CDR3: CASSYSRRQGYTEAFF

size: once
D: TRBD1
V: TRBV28
J: TRBJ1-1
DNA: TGTGCCAGCAGTGACCGGCGCTGGACAGGGAACACTGAAGCTTTCTTT
CDR3: CASSDRRWTGNTEAFF

size: NA
D: NA
V: TRBV18
J: TRBJ2-2
DNA: TGTGCCAGCTCACCTCAGGGTACTACCGGGGAGCTGTTTTTT
CDR3: CASSPQGTTGELFF

size: NA
D: TRBD1
V: TRBV15
J: TRBJ1-5
DNA: TGTGCCACCAGCACCTGGACAGGCCACGCGGTGTTT
CDR3: CATSTWTGHAVF

size: NA
D: TRBD1
V: TRBV9
J: TRBJ1-1
DNA: TGTGCCAGCAGCGCGACAGGGGCCCACACTGAAGCTTTCTTT
CDR3: CASSATGAHTEAFF

size: NA
D: TRBD1
V: TRBV6-6
J: TRBJ2-7
DNA: TGTGCCAGCACCCAGACAGGGGGCTCCTACGAGCAGTACTTC
CDR3: CASTQTGGSYEQYF

size: NA
D: NA
V: TRBV5-6
J: TRBJ1-2
DNA: TGTGCCAGCAGCCTGAGTAGTGGCTACACCTTC
CDR3: CASSLSSGYTF

size: few
D: TRBD1
V: TRBV29-1
J: TRBJ1-1
DNA: TGCAGCGGTGGGAGAGGGCAGGGGGCGGCTTTCTTT
CDR3: CSGGRGQGAAFF

size: NA
D: NA
V: TRBV14
J: TRBJ1-1
DNA: TGTGCCAGCAGCCGAAAAAGGCCGGGGGGCGCGAACTTGAACACTGAAGCTTTCTTT
CDR3: CASSRKRPGGANLNTEAFF

size: NA
D: NA
V: TRBV5-6
J: TRBJ1-2
DNA: TGTGCCAGCAGCTTGGCCGGGGAGGTCATCTATGGCTACACCTTC
CDR3: CASSLAGEVIYGYTF

size: NA
D: TRBD1
V: TRBV29-1
J: TRBJ2-1
DNA: TGCAGCGTTGCCCCGACAGGGGACGAGCAGTTCTTC
CDR3: CSVAPTGDEQFF

size: NA
D: NA
V: TRBV5-1
J: TRBJ1-1
DNA: TGCGCCAGCCGCGGGATAAACACTGAAGCTTTCTTT
CDR3: CASRGINTEAFF

size: NA
D: NA
V: TRBV19
J: TRBJ1-1
DNA: TGTGCCAGTAGTAGAGGGGACTTAGGGAACACTGAAGCTTTCTTT
CDR3: CASSRGDLGNTEAFF

size: once
D: TRBD1
V: TRBV30
J: TRBJ1-2
DNA: TGTGCCTGGACCCGGACAGGGCCCTATGGCTACACCTTC
CDR3: CAWTRTGPYGYTF

size: NA
D: NA
V: TRBV25-1
J: TRBJ1-1
DNA: TGTGCCAGCAGGACGGAGATTATGAACACTGAAGCTTTCTTT
CDR3: CASRTEIMNTEAFF

size: NA
D: TRBD1
V: TRBV29-1
J: TRBJ1-3
DNA: TGCCCACTCGGGACAGCCGGAAACACCATATATTTT
CDR3: CPLGTAGNTIYF

size: NA
D: TRBD2
V: TRBV29-1
J: TRBJ2-1
DNA: TGCAGCGTTGAAGGGGGAGGGTTTAGGTACAATGAGCAGTTCTTC
CDR3: CSVEGGGFRYNEQFF

size: NA
D: NA
V: TRBV4-3
J: TRBJ1-1
DNA: TGCGCCAGCAGCCAAGATGAGGGCTGGAACGCTGAAGCTTTCTTT
CDR3: CASSQDEGWNAEAFF

size: few
D: NA
V: TRBV7-4
J: TRBJ1-4
DNA: TGTGCCAGCAGCTTATGCCAGGGGCAAGGGGAAAAACTGTTTTTT
CDR3: CASSLCQGQGEKLFF

size: NA
D: TRBD1
V: TRBV5-1
J: TRBJ1-2
DNA: TGCGCCAGCAGCTTGGGAGGTGGACAGGGAGGTGATGGCTACACCTTC
CDR3: CASSLGGGQGGDGYTF

size: NA
D: TRBD1
V: TRBV29-1
J: TRBJ2-7
DNA: TGCAGCGTTGAGACAGGGAAAGCATCCTACGAGCAGTACTTC
CDR3: CSVETGKASYEQYF

size: once
D: NA
V: TRBV5-1
J: TRBJ1-1
DNA: TGCGCCAGCAGCTTGGGGGTGACAGGATGGAACACTGAAGCTTTCTTT
CDR3: CASSLGVTGWNTEAFF

size: NA
D: NA
V: TRBV6-5
J: TRBJ1-6
DNA: TGTGCCAGCAGTTACGGAGGCCCGACGAATTCACCCCTCCACTTT
CDR3: CASSYGGPTNSPLHF

size: once
D: NA
V: TRBV2
J: TRBJ1-1
DNA: TGTGCCAGCACGGGGGAAATCCCCACTGAAGCTTTCTTT
CDR3: CASTGEIPTEAFF

size: few
D: NA
V: TRBV11-1
J: TRBJ1-1
DNA: TGTGCCAGCAGGCGAGGGTTGAACACTGAAGCTTTCTTT
CDR3: CASRRGLNTEAFF

size: NA
D: NA
V: TRBV15
J: TRBJ1-2
DNA: TGTGCCACCAGCGGGGGACTGAACTATGGCTACACCTTC
CDR3: CATSGGLNYGYTF

size: NA
D: TRBD1
V: TRBV6-5
J: TRBJ2-7
DNA: TGTGCCAGCAGTTACAGGGACAGGGGATCCTACGAGCAGTACTTC
CDR3: CASSYRDRGSYEQYF

size: NA
D: NA
V: TRBV18
J: TRBJ1-5
DNA: TGTGCCAGCTCACCTACGGGGGATCAGCCCCAGCATTTT
CDR3: CASSPTGDQPQHF

size: NA
D: NA
V: TRBV1
J: TRBJ1-2
DNA: TGCACCAGCAGCCGGGACAGACTCTATGGCTACACCTTC
CDR3: CTSSRDRLYGYTF

size: NA
D: NA
V: TRBV3-1/TRBV3-2
J: TRBJ2-1
DNA: TGTGCCAGCAGCCAATTCATGGGCGGGGATGAGCAGTTCTTC
CDR3: CASSQFMGGDEQFF

size: NA
D: NA
V: TRBV4-3
J: TRBJ1-1
DNA: TGCGCCAGCAGCCAAGTCCGCCGAGGTTTCACTTCAGCTTTCTTT
CDR3: CASSQVRRGFTSAFF

size: once
D: NA
V: TRBV14
J: TRBJ2-1
DNA: TGTGCCAGCAGCCAAGATGCGGGACTTACCCCATACAATGAGCAGTTCTTC
CDR3: CASSQDAGLTPYNEQFF

size: NA
D: NA
V: TRBV5-1
J: TRBJ2-7
DNA: TGCGCCAGCAGCATGGAGGGAGCAGGGGGGTACGAGCAGTACTTC
CDR3: CASSMEGAGGYEQYF

size: NA
D: NA
V: TRBV20-1
J: TRBJ1-1
DNA: TGCAGTGCTAGTAGGACCGTCCGAGGGGAAGCTTTCTTT
CDR3: CSASRTVRGEAFF

size: NA
D: TRBD1
V: TRBV7-2
J: TRBJ1-2
DNA: TGTGCCAGCATAATACTGGACAGGGGAGAGAAAGGCTACACCTTC
CDR3: CASIILDRGEKGYTF

size: NA
D: TRBD2
V: TRBV9
J: TRBJ2-2
DNA: TGTGCCAGCAGCCTCTATGGGGGGGGCACCGGGGAGCTGTTTTTT
CDR3: CASSLYGGGTGELFF